This T cell receptor beta chain derives from a study of blood T cell repertoires in COVID-19. Study context: Sources were T cells, B-cell-depleted T cells, or PBMCs; the material itself was cDNA or gDNA.

V was cut by 6 bases and J by 4 bases, with 16 bases left in between. This CDR3 is 14 amino acids long. Germline CDR1 and CDR2: ENHRY and SYGVKD. Enrollees, about 18 to 89 years old, lived in 24 US areas. Contact with a PCR-confirmed or clinician-diagnosed COVID-19 case occurred within 2 weeks of entry. Original handling: Nucleated cell number was recorded as an estimate derived from reference gene primer amplification. TCRdb's copy holds only in-frame clones and misses some; the assay was immunoSEQ multiplex PCR. D and trimming come from the DNA, and the V and J calls and clone size come from that table. The table has a few hundred thousand clones, about 89% seen once; the top ten hold around 0.86%.

The sequence was collected from a woman aged 40 to 50 who had been exposed to COVID-19. The chain is built from TRBV10-3 and TRBJ2-7, with TRBD1 as a possible D gene (7 bases). Sequencing input: PBMCs or T cells enriched from blood (not recorded which). As DNA, the CDR3 is TGTGCCATCAGGCGGGTCTCAGGGGGGTACGAGCAGTACTTC. Translating it yields CAIRRVSGGYEQYF.